This is a list of T cell receptor beta chains from one sample in a study of CDR3 diversity in severe acne. TCRdb fed the PCR reads into MiXCR, producing one record per CDR3 protein. The top ten hold 9.5% to 15% of the sample, which has over 90,000 distinct CDR3 sequences, 45% to 60% seen once. The sequencing input was blood. The receptors were sampled from a male donor with acne. The conserved cysteine and the conserved F or W are not part of the CDR3 here.

V	CDR3
TRBV11-2	ASSPSGRSYNEQF
TRBV9	ASSVYPAAEAF
TRBV2	ASSELLAGGNTDTQY
TRBV6-6	AIRLGVGTEAF
TRBV10-3	AISESTSASYEQY
TRBV6-6	ASSYSRGYT
TRBV4-1	ASSQRVGETQY
TRBV10-2	ATGAGSGFNSPLH
TRBV12-3/TRBV12-4	ASSLTGMSSGANVLT
TRBV18	ASSPRATSTDTQY
TRBV2	ASSEGQHGELF
TRBV28	ASSSGLAGTLTYEQY
TRBV11-2	ASSSGYDYGYT
TRBV5-8	ASSWPGRESTDTQY
TRBV4-1	ASSQGQGYAEAF
TRBV28	ATYFGAGLTGELF
TRBV28	ASSQLDRALNYEQY
TRBV20-1	SPVGPGAYTQY
TRBV30	AWRTGGGGTEAF
TRBV5-4	ASSLYSGTGYEQY
TRBV10-2	ASSDGEAF
TRBV20-1	SARARTGLTGELF
TRBV7-8	ASSFLAGDTDTQY
TRBV5-1	ASSLAGHEQF
TRBV5-5	ASSLGQGPVTEAF
TRBV12-3/TRBV12-4	ASSAGTGGYGYT
TRBV14	ASNQVTYNEQF
TRBV11-2	ASSSPTAETQY
TRBV2	ASSRTVQETQY